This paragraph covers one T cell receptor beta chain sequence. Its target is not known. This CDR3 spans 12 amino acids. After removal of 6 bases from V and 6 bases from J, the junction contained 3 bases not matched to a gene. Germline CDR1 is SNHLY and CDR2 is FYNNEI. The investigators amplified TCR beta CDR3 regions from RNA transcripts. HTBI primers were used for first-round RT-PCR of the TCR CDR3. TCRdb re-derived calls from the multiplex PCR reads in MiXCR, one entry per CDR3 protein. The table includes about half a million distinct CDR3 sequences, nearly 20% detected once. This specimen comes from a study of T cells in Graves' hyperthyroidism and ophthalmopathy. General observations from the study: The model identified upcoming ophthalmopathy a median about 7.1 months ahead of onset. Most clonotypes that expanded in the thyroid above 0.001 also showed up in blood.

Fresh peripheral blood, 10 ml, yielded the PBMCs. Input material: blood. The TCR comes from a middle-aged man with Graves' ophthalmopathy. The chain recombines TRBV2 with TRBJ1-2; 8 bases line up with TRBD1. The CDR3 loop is CASRETGDGYTF. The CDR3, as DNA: TGTGCCAGCAGGGAGACAGGGGATGGCTACACCTTC.